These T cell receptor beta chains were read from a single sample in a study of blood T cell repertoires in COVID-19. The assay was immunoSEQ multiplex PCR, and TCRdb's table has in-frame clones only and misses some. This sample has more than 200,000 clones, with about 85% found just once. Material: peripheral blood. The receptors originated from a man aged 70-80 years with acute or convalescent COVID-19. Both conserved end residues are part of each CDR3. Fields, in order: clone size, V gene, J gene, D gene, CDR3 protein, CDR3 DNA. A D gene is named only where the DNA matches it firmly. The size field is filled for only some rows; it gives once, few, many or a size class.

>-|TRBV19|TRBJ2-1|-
CASSIDPGRGINNEQFF
TGTGCCAGTAGTATTGACCCTGGCAGGGGAATTAACAATGAGCAGTTCTTC
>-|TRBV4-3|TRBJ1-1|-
CASSQDKNTEAFF
TGCGCCAGCAGCCAAGACAAGAACACTGAAGCTTTCTTT
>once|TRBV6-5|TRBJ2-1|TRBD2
CASSLTRGASGSQFF
TGTGCCAGCAGTTTAACCAGGGGGGCTAGCGGGAGTCAGTTCTTC
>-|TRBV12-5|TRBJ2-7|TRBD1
CASGLTIAVRGRGEQYF
TGTGCTAGTGGCCTAACAATTGCGGTTAGGGGGCGCGGCGAGCAGTACTTC
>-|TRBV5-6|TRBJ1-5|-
CASSFRASGNQPQHF
TGTGCCAGCAGCTTCAGGGCGTCGGGCAATCAGCCCCAGCATTTT
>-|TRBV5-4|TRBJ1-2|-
CASSLDGNYGYTF
TGTGCCAGCAGCTTGGACGGGAACTATGGCTACACCTTC
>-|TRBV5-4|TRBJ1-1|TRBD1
CASSLAGQGNTEAFF
TGTGCCAGCAGCTTAGCGGGACAGGGGAACACTGAAGCTTTCTTT
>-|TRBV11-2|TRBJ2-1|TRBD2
CASSLLSGTSYYNEQFF
TGTGCCAGCAGCTTACTCTCCGGGACTAGTTACTACAATGAGCAGTTCTTC
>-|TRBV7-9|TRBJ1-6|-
CASSKGGFSPLHF
TGTGCCAGCAGCAAAGGCGGGTTCTCACCCCTCCACTTT
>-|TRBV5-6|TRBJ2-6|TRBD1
CASSLGTGAGANVLTF
TGTGCCAGCAGCTTGGGGACAGGGGCTGGGGCCAACGTCCTGACTTTC
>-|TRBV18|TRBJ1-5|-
CASSPGGLSNQPQHF
TGTGCCAGCTCACCGGGCGGACTTAGCAATCAGCCCCAGCATTTT
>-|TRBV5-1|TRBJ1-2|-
CASSPRGEGQGYTF
TGCGCCAGCAGCCCCCGCGGGGAGGGACAAGGCTACACCTTC
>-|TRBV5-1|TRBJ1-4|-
CASSSPASGEKLFF
TGCGCCAGCAGCTCGCCCGCATCGGGGGAAAAACTGTTTTTT
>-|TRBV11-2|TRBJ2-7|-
CASSSQVSSYEQYF
TGTGCCAGCAGCTCCCAGGTCAGCTCCTACGAGCAGTACTTC
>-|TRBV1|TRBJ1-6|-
CTSSQRQGINNSPLHF
TGCACCAGCAGCCAGAGACAGGGGATAAATAATTCACCCCTCCACTTT
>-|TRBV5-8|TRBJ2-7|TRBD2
CASSFRTSGRTISYEQYF
TGTGCCAGCAGCTTTCGGACTAGCGGGAGGACGATATCCTACGAGCAGTACTTC
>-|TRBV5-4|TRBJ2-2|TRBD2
CASSDGTSGSGGELFF
TGTGCCAGCAGCGATGGGACTAGCGGGAGCGGCGGGGAGCTGTTTTTT
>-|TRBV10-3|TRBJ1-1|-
CATGRQEKNTEAFF
TGTGCCACCGGAAGACAGGAAAAGAACACTGAAGCTTTCTTT
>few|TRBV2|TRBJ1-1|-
CASTPTSTRGNTEAFF
TGTGCCAGCACCCCTACGTCGACCAGGGGGAACACTGAAGCTTTCTTT
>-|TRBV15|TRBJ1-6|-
CATSRAGSYNSPLHF
TGTGCCACCAGCAGAGCGGGCTCCTATAATTCACCCCTCCACTTT
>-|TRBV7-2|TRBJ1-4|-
CASSPVPRLELSTNEKLFF
TGTGCCAGCAGCCCCGTCCCGCGTTTAGAGCTATCGACTAATGAAAAACTGTTTTTT
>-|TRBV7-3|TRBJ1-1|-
CASSLNPGATEAFF
TGTGCCAGCAGCTTAAACCCAGGGGCCACTGAAGCTTTCTTT
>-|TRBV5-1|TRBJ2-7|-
CASSLWDTYEQYF
TGCGCCAGCAGCTTGTGGGACACATACGAGCAGTACTTC
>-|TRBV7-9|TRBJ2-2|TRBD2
CASSLPGTSGRAGELFF
TGTGCCAGCAGCTTACCCGGGACTAGCGGGAGAGCCGGGGAGCTGTTTTTT
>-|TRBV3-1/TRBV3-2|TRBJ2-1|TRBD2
CASSPYFSGSTYNEQFF
TGTGCCAGCAGCCCGTATTTTAGCGGGAGCACCTACAATGAGCAGTTCTTC
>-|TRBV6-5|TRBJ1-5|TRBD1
CASLTGGNQPQHF
TGTGCCAGCCTCACAGGGGGGAATCAGCCCCAGCATTTT
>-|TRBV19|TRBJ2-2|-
CASSDTSGAGELFF
TGTGCCAGTAGTGACACCTCAGGGGCCGGGGAGCTGTTTTTT
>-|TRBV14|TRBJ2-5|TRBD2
CASSQGLAGNQETQYF
TGTGCCAGCAGCCAAGGACTAGCGGGCAACCAAGAGACCCAGTACTTC
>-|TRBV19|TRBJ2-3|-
CASTKGRAYTDTQYF
TGTGCCAGCACTAAGGGCAGGGCCTACACAGATACGCAGTATTTT
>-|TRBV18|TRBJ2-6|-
CASSPPGISSGANVLTF
TGTGCCAGCTCACCCCCGGGGATATCCTCTGGGGCCAACGTCCTGACTTTC
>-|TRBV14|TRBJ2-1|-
CASSSYNEQFF
TGTGCCAGCAGTTCTTACAATGAGCAGTTCTTC
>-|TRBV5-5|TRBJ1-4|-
CASSMGLTATNEKLFF
TGTGCCAGCAGCATGGGACTAACGGCAACTAATGAAAAACTGTTTTTT
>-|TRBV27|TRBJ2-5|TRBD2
CASSPASGRASETQYF
TGTGCCAGCAGTCCAGCTAGCGGGAGGGCCAGTGAGACCCAGTACTTC
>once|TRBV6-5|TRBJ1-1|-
CASSSFRVNTEAFF
TGTGCCAGCAGTTCTTTCAGGGTGAACACTGAAGCTTTCTTT
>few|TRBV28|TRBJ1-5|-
CASSPPGGNNQPQHF
TGTGCCAGCAGTCCACCGGGGGGGAACAATCAGCCCCAGCATTTT
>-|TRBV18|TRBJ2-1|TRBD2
CASSPEFMGLAYHNEQFF
TGTGCCAGCTCACCCGAATTTATGGGACTAGCGTATCACAATGAGCAGTTCTTC
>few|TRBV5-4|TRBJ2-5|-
CASSTQSKETQYF
TGTGCCAGCAGTACGCAGTCAAAAGAGACCCAGTACTTC
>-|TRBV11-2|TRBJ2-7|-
CASSLGLVEGEQYF
TGTGCCAGCAGCTTAGGCCTAGTAGAAGGCGAGCAGTACTTC
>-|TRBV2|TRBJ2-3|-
CASRPVGAADTQYF
TGTGCCAGCAGGCCCGTGGGGGCCGCAGATACGCAGTATTTT
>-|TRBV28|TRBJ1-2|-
CASSFLSGDVNYGYTF
TGTGCCAGCAGTTTTCTGTCAGGGGATGTTAACTATGGCTACACCTTC
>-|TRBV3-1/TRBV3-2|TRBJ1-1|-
CASSLLNTEAFF
TGTGCCAGCAGTCTCTTAAACACTGAAGCTTTCTTT